The text below deals with one T cell receptor (beta chain). The data were taken from a study of T-cell memory formation after mild COVID-19. Germline V gene lookup returns CDR1 SGHRS and CDR2 YFSETQ. With 0 bases removed from V and 0 bases from J, the gap between germline ends came to 11 bases. This CDR3 has 16 amino acids. MiXCR, applied by TCRdb to the 5' RACE reads, yields one record per CDR3 protein. The table has about 260,000 distinct CDR3 sequences, roughly a sixth seen once. This chain joins TRBV5-1 and TRBJ2-3; no reliable D call. The clonotype originates from a man younger than 35 who had mild COVID-19 (a few samples of this study predate the infection). Cell type and time point are not known. The source material was PBMCs or a T cell subset sorted from them (not recorded which). The CDR3 loop reads CASSLVSIASTDTQYF. In nucleotides, the CDR3 is TGCGCCAGCAGCTTGGTCTCCATAGCTAGCACAGATACGCAGTATTTT.